These 29 T cell receptor beta chains were all obtained from the same sample, sequenced in a study of blood T cell repertoires in COVID-19. Generated by immunoSEQ multiplex PCR, the TCRdb table keeps only in-frame clones and is missing some. The repertoire holds 100,000 to 150,000 clones, with approximately 83% as singletons. The specimen was peripheral blood. Source of these receptors: an elderly man with active or convalescent COVID-19.

The rearrangement uses TRBV3-1 (or the pseudogene TRBV3-2) and TRBJ2-1, with 8 bases aligning to TRBD2. The V gene end was trimmed by 0 bases and the J gene end by 2 bases; junction bases not matched to a gene: 6. This CDR3 region has 17 residues. CDR1 is LGHDT, CDR2 YNNKEL, per germline (reference sequence). The CDR3 sequence is CASSQDGSGETYNEQFF. In DNA, the CDR3 is TGTGCCAGCAGCCAAGATGGTAGCGGGGAAACCTACAATGAGCAGTTCTTC.

This clone was seen only once. The rearrangement links TRBV19 to TRBJ1-6, with TRBD1 matching 7 bases. This CDR3 region has 15 residues. V trimming: 7 bases; J trimming: 6 bases; junction bases outside the gene matches: 9. The germline gives CDR1 LNHDA, CDR2 SQIVND (reference sequence). DNA of the CDR3: TGTGCCAGTAAGGAACAGGGGCTGGGTAATTCACCCCTCCACTTT. It is translated as CASKEQGLGNSPLHF. Based on the CDR3 plus reference TRBV19 and TRBJ1-6, the full variable domain is DGGITQSPKYLFRKEGQNVTLSCEQNLNHDAMYWYRQDPGQGLRLIYYSQIVNDFQKGDIAEGYSVSREKKESFPLTVTSAQKNPTAFYLCASKEQGLGNSPLHFGNGTRLTVT.

The V and J genes are TRBV5-1 and TRBJ1-3, with D maybe TRBD1 (5 bases). The CDR3 runs 16 residues. V lost 0 bases, J lost 0 bases, and 10 bases lay in between. Per the germline V gene, CDR1 is SGHRS and CDR2 is YFSETQ. In nucleotides, the CDR3 is TGCGCCAGCAGCTTGGCGAGGCAGGGCTCTGGAAACACCATATATTTT. This encodes CASSLARQGSGNTIYF.

For this clone: The germline gene is not matched at one end of the junction; a read error may be the cause. The gene calls are TRBV5-1 and TRBJ2-3; 10 bases are a match to TRBD2. Germline V gene data show CDR1 as SGHRS and CDR2 as YFSETQ. This CDR3 is built from 13 residues. In DNA, the CDR3 is TGCGCCAGCAGCTCGGGACTAGCGAGCCGGTGGGATTTT. As protein: CASSSGLASRWDF.

This clone was detected only once. The chain links TRBV27 to TRBJ1-2, with D possibly TRBD1 on 5 matching bases. The CDR3 sequence is 13 residues long. The germline V and J ends were trimmed by 5 bases and 4 bases, with 11 bases remaining between them. Germline CDR1 and CDR2: MNHEY and SMNVEV (reference sequence). CDR3 sequence: CASSATESYGYTF. CDR3 DNA sequence: TGTGCCAGCAGTGCGACAGAGAGCTATGGCTACACCTTC.

J is TRBJ2-7 and V is TRBV6-5; 8 bases align to TRBD2. There are 15 residues in the CDR3. Trimming at V came to 8 bases and at J to 4 bases, leaving 13 bases not matched to a gene. CDR1 and CDR2 from the germline V gene are MNHEY and SVGAGI. CDR3 in DNA: TGTGCCAGCGGTAATTACGGGAGGGCCGTTTACGAGCAGTACTTC. Translation: CASGNYGRAVYEQYF.

The genes are TRBV7-3 and TRBJ1-6; no clear D gene. Germline V gene data show CDR1 as SGHTA and CDR2 as FQGTGA. Trimming removed 8 bases at V and 7 bases at J, with 12 bases between. This CDR3 region has 13 residues. The CDR3 here is CASAEAWNSPLHF. In nucleotides, the CDR3 is TGTGCCAGCGCTGAGGCATGGAATTCACCCCTCCACTTT.

Only one count was recorded for this clone. The chain uses TRBV5-5 and TRBJ2-5; perhaps TRBD1 as D (6 bases). V was clipped by 4 bases and J by 0 bases, with 16 bases between them. The CDR3 covers 16 residues. CDR1 is SGHKS and CDR2 is YYEKEE in the germline V gene (reference sequence). The CDR3 DNA is TGTGCCAGCAGCCGCCGACCCGGGACAAACCAAGAGACCCAGTACTTC. Protein product: CASSRRPGTNQETQYF.

The chain combines TRBV2 with TRBJ1-5; 8 bases line up with TRBD1. The germline gives CDR1 SNHLY, CDR2 FYNNEI. The CDR3 contains 13 residues. Trimming removed 6 bases from V and 7 bases from J; junction bases left unmatched: 5. The CDR3 region is CASREDRDQPQHF. In DNA form, the CDR3 reads TGTGCCAGCAGGGAGGACAGGGACCAGCCCCAGCATTTT.

The gene calls are TRBV7-9 and TRBJ2-3; no definite D call. The CDR3 is 12 residues long. Trimming cost V 6 bases and J 5 bases, with 9 bases left between them. Germline values: CDR1 SEHNR, CDR2 FQNEAQ (reference sequence). For the CDR3, the DNA is TGTGCCAGCAGTCCCTCGGGAGATACGCAGTATTTT. The encoded protein is CASSPSGDTQYF.

V usage is TRBV10-3 and J usage is TRBJ2-7, with 10 bases matching TRBD1. The CDR3 has 15 residues. CDR1 and CDR2 (germline): ENHRY, SYGVKD. Losses at the gene ends were 4 bases for V and 5 bases for J; bases not matched to a gene: 8. This CDR3 reads CAISGKGQGTNEQYF. The CDR3, as DNA: TGTGCCATCAGTGGAAAGGGACAGGGGACGAACGAGCAGTACTTC.

The chain is built from TRBV27 and TRBJ1-6, with TRBD1 matching over 9 bases. J gave up 7 bases and V 0 bases, and 4 bases lay outside the gene matches. This CDR3 has 16 amino acids. Germline V gene sequence: CDR1 MNHEY, CDR2 SMNVEV (reference sequence). The CDR3 coding sequence is TGTGCCAGCAGTTTATCCACCGGGACAGGGAATTCACCCCTCCACTTT. This codes for CASSLSTGTGNSPLHF.

This chain links TRBV7-2 with TRBJ2-7; TRBD1 matches 12 bases. Germline CDR1 and CDR2: SGHTA and FQGNSA. After removal of 1 base from V and 2 bases from J, the junction contained 3 bases not matched to a gene. This CDR3 has 16 residues. Here the CDR3 DNA reads TGTGCCAGCAGCTTAGGGGGACAGGGGGCCCCCTACGAGCAGTACTTC. It specifies CASSLGGQGAPYEQYF.

This chain joins TRBV7-2 and TRBJ1-1, with a possible D match to TRBD1 (6 bases). Trimming removed 5 bases at V and 4 bases at J, with 11 bases between. CDR3 length: 13 residues. Germline values: CDR1 SGHTA, CDR2 FQGNSA. DNA of the CDR3: TGTGCCAGCAGCCAGGGGTTTAGCACTGAAGCTTTCTTT. Protein product: CASSQGFSTEAFF.

V gene TRBV15 combines with J gene TRBJ2-5; 8 bases fit TRBD2. This CDR3 is 16 amino acids long. V shed 3 bases, J shed 5 bases, and the junction held 11 bases outside the gene matches. The V gene's germline CDR1 is LNHNV and CDR2 YYDKDF (reference sequence). For the CDR3, the DNA is TGTGCCACCAGCAGTCCCCAAGCGGGGGCGGTGGAGACCCAGTACTTC. This encodes CATSSPQAGAVETQYF.

This CDR3 is CASSRGGANTQYF. As DNA, the CDR3 is TGTGCCAGCAGCCGCGGGGGGGCAAATACGCAGTATTTT. The chain has TRBV5-6 and TRBJ2-3; TRBD2 aligns across 9 bases. CDR3 length: 13 residues. CDR1 and CDR2 from the germline V gene are SGHDT and YYEEEE. Trimming at V came to 4 bases and at J to 7 bases, leaving 4 bases not matched to a gene. The full variable domain, in which reference TRBV5-6 and TRBJ2-3 provide the parts outside the CDR3, is DAGVTQSPTHLIKTRGQQVTLRCSPKSGHDTVSWYQQALGQGPQFIFQYYEEEERQRGNFPDRFSGHQFPNYSSELNVNALLLGDSALYLCASSRGGANTQYFGPGTRLTVL.

The J gene is TRBJ2-3, the V gene TRBV11-2; 10 positions agree with TRBD2. The V gene's germline CDR1 is SGHAT and CDR2 FQNNGV. Trimming at V came to 2 bases and at J to 0 bases, leaving 11 bases not matched to a gene. The CDR3 is 19 residues long. The CDR3 coding sequence is TGTGCCAGCAGCTTAATGATGACGGCGGGACTAGCGAGCACAGATACGCAGTATTTT. The encoded protein is CASSLMMTAGLASTDTQYF. Filled out from reference TRBV11-2 and TRBJ2-3, the complete variable domain reads EAGVAQSPRYKIIEKRQSVAFWCNPISGHATLYWYQQILGQGPKLLIQFQNNGVVDDSQLPKDRFSAERLKGVDSTLKIQPAKLEDSAVYLCASSLMMTAGLASTDTQYFGPGTRLTVL.

The chain is built from TRBV5-6 and TRBJ1-2; D gene unclear. V was pared by 3 bases and J by 5 bases, with 20 bases between. Germline V lookup: CDR1 SGHDT, CDR2 YYEEEE. CDR3 size: 16 residues. Written as DNA, the CDR3 is TGTGCCAGCAGCTACCTCCCGGGCTCCAAGCGGTATGGCTACACCTTC. Its protein is CASSYLPGSKRYGYTF.

The chain carries TRBV5-1 and TRBJ2-3; 8 positions match TRBD1. Looked up from germline, CDR1 is SGHRS and CDR2 is YFSETQ. The CDR3 is made up of 16 amino acids. The V gene end was trimmed by 0 bases and the J gene end by 5 bases; junction bases not matched to a gene: 8. CDR3: CASSLVSGTGRDTQYF. The CDR3 DNA is TGCGCCAGCAGCTTGGTATCTGGGACAGGCAGAGATACGCAGTATTTT.

The chain uses TRBV15 and TRBJ2-1; a weak D match, TRBD1 (7 bases). The germline gives CDR1 LNHNV, CDR2 YYDKDF (reference sequence). The CDR3 runs to 15 residues. V shed 0 bases and J shed 2 bases, with 8 bases lying between them. CDR3 DNA sequence: TGTGCCACCAGCAGAGACAGGGGGGCCTACAATGAGCAGTTCTTC. Protein: CATSRDRGAYNEQFF.

The chain couples TRBV24-1 to TRBJ2-7; D may be TRBD2 (6 bases). CDR1 is KGHDR and CDR2 is SFDVKD in the germline V gene. The CDR3 sequence is 13 residues long. The V end lost 4 bases, the J end lost 3 bases, and 9 bases lay between the germline ends. The CDR3 loop is CATSDPGDYEQYF. The CDR3 nucleotides are TGTGCCACCAGTGACCCGGGGGACTACGAGCAGTACTTC.

The CDR3 sequence: CASSNRANTEAFF. In DNA form, the CDR3 reads TGTGCCAGCAGCAACAGAGCAAACACTGAAGCTTTCTTT. The V call is TRBV7-3, the J call TRBJ1-1; no definite D call. CDR3 length equals 13 residues. Trimming pared 5 bases from V and 2 bases from J, leaving 9 bases between. Germline loops: CDR1 SGHTA, CDR2 FQGTGA.

This clone occurred once. The rearrangement joins TRBV9 to TRBJ2-1; TRBD2 matches at 9 bases. This CDR3 has 17 residues. Losses at the gene ends were 0 bases for V and 8 bases for J; bases not matched to a gene: 12. Germline V gives CDR1 SGDLS, CDR2 YYNGEE. The CDR3 sequence is CASSVGFTGLAWDEQFF. CDR3 DNA: TGTGCCAGCAGCGTAGGCTTCACGGGACTAGCATGGGATGAGCAGTTCTTC.

The rearrangement uses TRBV2 and TRBJ2-5, with TRBD2 identical over 9 bases. The CDR3 contains 16 residues. V lost 3 bases to trimming and J lost 7 bases; unmatched junction nucleotides: 12. Germline CDR1 and CDR2: SNHLY and FYNNEI. The CDR3: CASSEPGLAGSGTQYF. For the CDR3, the DNA is TGTGCCAGCAGTGAGCCAGGGCTAGCGGGGTCGGGGACCCAGTACTTC. The complete variable domain, with remaining parts taken from reference TRBV2 and TRBJ2-5, reads EPEVTQTPSHQVTQMGQEVILRCVPISNHLYFYWYRQILGQKVEFLVSFYNNEISEKSEIFDDQFSVERPDGSNFTLKIRSTKLEDSAMYFCASSEPGLAGSGTQYFGPGTRLLVL.

The genes are TRBV5-4 and TRBJ2-3; possible D gene TRBD2, 6 bases. Germline CDR1 SGHNT, CDR2 YYREEE (reference sequence). The length of the CDR3 is 15 residues. Trimming removed 3 bases at V and 2 bases at J, with 13 bases between. The DNA for the CDR3 is TGTGCCAGCAGCTCGCGGGGATACTACACAGATACGCAGTATTTT. Its translation is CASSSRGYYTDTQYF. Looking up the rest from reference TRBV5-4 and TRBJ2-3 gives the full variable domain: ETGVTQSPTHLIKTRGQQVTLRCSSQSGHNTVSWYQQALGQGPQFIFQYYREEENGRGNFPPRFSGLQFPNYSSELNVNALELDDSALYLCASSSRGYYTDTQYFGPGTRLTVL.

The genes are TRBV3-1 (or the pseudogene TRBV3-2) and TRBJ2-1; 14 bases are a match to TRBD2. The J segment lost 4 bases and the V segment lost 3 bases, leaving 5 bases of the junction unmatched. The CDR3 spans 17 residues. Germline CDR1 reads LGHDT; CDR2 reads YNNKEL (reference sequence). CDR3 DNA: TGTGCCAGCAGCCAGGGACTAGCGGGAGAGGAATACAATGAGCAGTTCTTC. Its translation: CASSQGLAGEEYNEQFF.

The gene calls are TRBV6-2 or TRBV6-3 and TRBJ1-6; maybe TRBD1 (6 bases). CDR3 length equals 13 residues. V was clipped by 7 bases and J by 9 bases, with 13 bases between them. Germline V gene sequence: CDR1 MNHEY, CDR2 SVGEGT. The CDR3, as DNA: TGTGCCAGCACCCCACAGACAGGTTCACCCCTCCACTTT. It codes for CASTPQTGSPLHF.

The chain has TRBV9 and TRBJ1-1; 11 bases line up with TRBD1. Germline V gene data show CDR1 as SGDLS and CDR2 as YYNGEE. There are 14 residues in the CDR3. V gave up 3 bases and J gave up 6 bases; unmatched junction bases: 4. The CDR3 nucleotides read TGTGCCAGCAGCGCGCGGGACAGGGGGGCTGAAGCTTTCTTT. It yields the protein CASSARDRGAEAFF.

The rearrangement joins TRBV10-3 to TRBJ1-2; the D gene is possibly TRBD1 (5 bases). The CDR3 length is 14 residues. Trimming removed 4 bases from V and 4 bases from J, with 13 bases in between. Per germline, CDR1 ENHRY and CDR2 SYGVKD. CDR3 amino acids: CAISAREGLYGYTF. As DNA, the CDR3 is TGTGCCATCAGTGCGAGGGAGGGGCTCTATGGCTACACCTTC.